A selection of T cell receptor beta chains follows, all from one sample in a study of persistence of HIV-infected CD4 T cells. Antigen specificity for these receptors is unknown. This table comes from immunoSEQ multiplex PCR, and its TCRdb copy is limited to in-frame clones, with some not included. The sample contains around 40,000 clones, more than 80% of which appear only once. Here the sequenced sample was CD4+ T cells sorted from PBMCs after approximately 20-hour stimulation, taken from a patient who received antiretroviral therapy. The receptors come from an adult man with HIV who was CMV-seropositive. Both conserved end residues are trimmed from each CDR3. The order of the fields is V gene, J gene, CDR3 protein.

>TRBV7-7|TRBJ2-1
ASSLSHQLGGNEQF
>TRBV3-1/TRBV3-2|TRBJ1-4
ASSLSGTGNEKLF
>TRBV19|TRBJ2-7
ASKRRPSSYEQY
>TRBV7-8|TRBJ1-1
ASSLDRGRTEAF
>TRBV6-5|TRBJ1-5
ASSYSGRQPQH
>TRBV3-1/TRBV3-2|TRBJ1-6
ASSQGGGQGTSPLH
>TRBV24-1|TRBJ2-2
ATSDSGQGVTGELF
>TRBV19|TRBJ2-1
ASSDGLSYNEQF
>TRBV18|TRBJ2-3
ASSFLEGTQY
>TRBV28|TRBJ1-2
ATDRQGKGYT
>TRBV2|TRBJ1-3
ASSEQAGLSGNTIY
>TRBV7-2|TRBJ2-1
ASSLNGFNRVKDNEQF
>TRBV24-1|TRBJ2-2
ATSDSTGTANTGELF
>TRBV7-2|TRBJ1-6
ASSGQANSPLH
>TRBV5-8|TRBJ1-2
ASSLEFSANYGYT
>TRBV6-5|TRBJ2-5
ASSSQILTGGETQY
>TRBV6-5|TRBJ2-7
ASSQTRQGNHEQY
>TRBV6-6|TRBJ1-5
ASSYLDRNQPQH
>TRBV18|TRBJ2-7
ASSPRSGGGRLQFHEQY
>TRBV6-4|TRBJ2-3
ASSHSGGQDTQY
>TRBV6-5|TRBJ1-5
ASSLGQGMDQPQH
>TRBV2|TRBJ2-1
ASRPRTDGEQF
>TRBV5-6|TRBJ2-1
ASTSGPTTRDEQF
>TRBV5-5|TRBJ1-5
ASSPSSGQPQH
>TRBV18|TRBJ2-7
ASSRGGTGDYEQY
>TRBV27|TRBJ2-1
ASSPPDTQGFYNEQF
>TRBV3-1/TRBV3-2|TRBJ2-1
ASSQGGAYNEQF
>TRBV6-6|TRBJ2-1
ASSHHNEQF
>TRBV18|TRBJ1-1
ASSDRVNTEAF
>TRBV19|TRBJ2-6
ASTGRGVVGANVLT
>TRBV21-1|TRBJ1-4
ASSTAEKGLANEKLF
>TRBV7-8|TRBJ1-5
ASSRNTGANQPQH
>TRBV5-1|TRBJ1-3
ASSQSSSGNTIY
>TRBV6-1|TRBJ1-1
ASSESVKLRAF
>TRBV6-5|TRBJ2-7
ASRVQGQYEQY
>TRBV19|TRBJ1-1
ASNLRQGGTEAF
>TRBV24-1|TRBJ2-2
ATSDRTGGWNTGELF
>TRBV18|TRBJ1-2
ASSERPRDRYGYT
>TRBV5-1|TRBJ1-1
ASSLEARRVSEAF
>TRBV3-1/TRBV3-2|TRBJ2-3
ASSPGGLDTQY
>TRBV7-2|TRBJ1-1
ASSSQTGTEAF